The source of this T cell receptor beta chain is a study of cytomegalovirus exposure and HLA in healthy donors. Study results and limitations: Excluded were some V segments that proved indistinguishable, including TRBV6-2 and TRBV6-3. There were reportedly fewer N-insertions in an Asian-associated ancestry cluster than the approximately 670-donor mean, in a later analysis.

Notes on this clone: Its antigen is undetermined.

The PCR employed 60 Vbeta primers together with 13 Jbeta primers. Some clones are missing from TCRdb's copy, which holds only in-frame ones; the method was immunoSEQ multiplex PCR. The sample holds 100,000 or so clones; 84% are singletons and the top ten take roughly 1.2%. Losses at the gene ends were 0 bases for V and 3 bases for J; bases not matched to a gene: 8. This CDR3 region has 16 residues. The germline V gene has CDR1 LNHNV and CDR2 YYDKDF (reference sequence). The sequence derives from a woman in her late teens or twenties in good health and CMV-seronegative. The sequenced material came from PBMCs. This rearrangement joins TRBV15 to TRBJ2-7, with 7 positions matching TRBD1. This CDR3 reads CATSRDRDRAYYEQYF. CDR3 sequence (DNA): TGTGCCACCAGCAGAGACCGGGACAGAGCCTACTACGAGCAGTACTTC.